The 9 T cell receptor beta chains reported below all come from one sample, sequenced in a study of CD8+ T cells in alopecia areata. cDNA prepared by RNA extraction and subsequent reverse transcription served as the template for sequencing. Profiled with immunoSEQ multiplex PCR; TCRdb holds only in-frame clones, not every one. The table has 160,000 or so clones, roughly 65% seen once. Treatment described: oral pan-JAK inhibitor, 5-10 mg twice daily. Sequenced material: CD4+ T cells sorted from blood, taken at week 4, from a patient treated with tofacitinib. Receptors originate from a human donor with alopecia areata.

V and J are TRBV29-1 and TRBJ2-5; tentatively, D is TRBD1 or TRBD2 (5 bases each). The CDR3 sequence is 15 residues long. The V end lost 6 bases, the J end lost 5 bases, and 22 bases lay between the germline ends. Germline V CDR1 and CDR2: SQVTM, ANQGSEA. The CDR3 is CSVDRGTDTGETQYF. In DNA, the CDR3 is TGCAGCGTGGATAGAGGGACCGACACGGGGGAGACCCAGTACTTC. The full variable domain, in which reference TRBV29-1 and TRBJ2-5 provide the parts outside the CDR3, is SAVISQKPSRDICQRGTSLTIQCQVDSQVTMMFWYRQQPGQSLTLIATANQGSEATYESGFVIDKFPISRPNLTFSTLTVSNMSPEDSSIYLCSVDRGTDTGETQYFGPGTRLLVL.

CDR3 bases: TGCAGCGTTGTCCCCGGGAACACTGAAGCTTTCTTT. This translates into CSVVPGNTEAFF. V gene TRBV29-1 combines with J gene TRBJ1-1; no clear D. This CDR3 has 12 residues. The germline V gene has CDR1 SQVTM and CDR2 ANQGSEA. The V gene lost 4 bases and the J gene lost 1 base, with 7 bases spanning the gap.

The V and J genes are TRBV11-2 and TRBJ2-5; D remains ambiguous. V was trimmed by 0 bases and J by 4 bases, leaving 6 bases between them. Germline CDR1 reads SGHAT; CDR2 reads FQNNGV. This CDR3 has 13 residues. CDR3 sequence reads: CASSLERPETQYF. Written as DNA, the CDR3 is TGTGCCAGCAGCTTAGAGAGGCCAGAGACCCAGTACTTC.

The V call is TRBV29-1, the J call TRBJ2-7, with TRBD1 matching over 10 bases. The CDR3 is made up of 12 amino acids. Germline CDR1 and CDR2: SQVTM and ANQGSEA. The trim removed 7 bases at V and 3 bases at J, leaving 3 bases unmatched. The CDR3: CSARTGGYEQYF. CDR3 nucleotides: TGCAGCGCCCGGACAGGGGGCTACGAGCAGTACTTC.

The chain couples TRBV7-9 to TRBJ1-2; D is uncertain. The CDR3 sequence is 13 residues long. V shed 2 bases and J shed 7 bases, with 11 bases lying between them. Germline values: CDR1 SEHNR, CDR2 FQNEAQ (reference sequence). CDR3 nucleotides: TGTGCCAGCAGCTTAATATCCGCGGGTGGCTACACCTTC. This encodes CASSLISAGGYTF.

This CDR3 is CASSGSGRPGELFF. The CDR3 DNA is TGTGCCAGCAGTGGAAGCGGGCGCCCCGGGGAGCTGTTTTTT. The V gene is TRBV7-2, the J gene TRBJ2-2; D is possibly TRBD2 (6 bases). The CDR3 loop spans 14 amino acids. The ends were cut back, 6 bases at V and 6 bases at J, with 14 bases in the middle. Germline V gene sequence: CDR1 SGHTA, CDR2 FQGNSA.

The rearrangement uses TRBV15 and TRBJ1-2; 7 nucleotides agree with TRBD1. V dropped 0 bases and J dropped 8; count of bases not matched to a gene: 6. Germline V gene data show CDR1 as LNHNV and CDR2 as YYDKDF (reference sequence). This CDR3 has 14 amino acids. The CDR3 DNA is TGTGCCACCAGCAGAGATAGGACAGGTAGCGGCTACACCTTC. Amino acid sequence: CATSRDRTGSGYTF.

This clone turned up a few times. CDR3 region: CASSVPSGGVTYNEQFF. In DNA, the CDR3 is TGTGCCAGCAGCGTCCCTAGCGGGGGGGTTACGTACAATGAGCAGTTCTTC. V and J are TRBV11-2 and TRBJ2-1; 12 bases line up with TRBD2. V lost 5 bases and J lost 4; bases outside the gene matches: 9. The germline V gene has CDR1 SGHAT and CDR2 FQNNGV. There are 17 residues in the CDR3.

The chain joins TRBV29-1 to TRBJ2-5, with D tentatively TRBD2 (6 bases). The CDR3 loop spans 15 amino acids. The V end was cut by 7 bases, the J end by 9 bases, with 27 bases between. Germline CDR1 reads SQVTM; CDR2 reads ANQGSEA. The CDR3 DNA sequence: TGCAGCGCCGCCCCGGCGGGGCGTATAACCGGGGCCCAGTACTTC. Translated: CSAAPAGRITGAQYF. The full variable domain, its missing parts supplied by reference TRBV29-1 and TRBJ2-5, is SAVISQKPSRDICQRGTSLTIQCQVDSQVTMMFWYRQQPGQSLTLIATANQGSEATYESGFVIDKFPISRPNLTFSTLTVSNMSPEDSSIYLCSAAPAGRITGAQYFGPGTRLLVL.